These T cell receptor beta chains were read from a single sample in a study of cytomegalovirus exposure and HLA in healthy donors. Some clones are missing from TCRdb's copy, which holds only in-frame ones; the method was immunoSEQ multiplex PCR. This sample contains about 160,000 clones. The sample was PBMCs. The receptor set was obtained from a woman between 50 and 59 years old in good health and CMV-seronegative. CDR3s include the opening cysteine and the closing phenylalanine or tryptophan. D genes are given only for firm matches.

J	D	V	CDR3	DNA
TRBJ1-6	NA	TRBV7-9	CASSLVSRGSPLHF	TGTGCCAGCAGCTTAGTCTCTAGGGGTTCACCCCTCCACTTT
TRBJ1-2	NA	TRBV9	CASSVDNLGDGYTF	TGTGCCAGCAGCGTAGATAACCTAGGGGATGGCTACACCTTC
TRBJ1-1	NA	TRBV5-1	CASSLVDTTEAFF	TGCGCCAGCAGCTTAGTAGATACGACTGAAGCTTTCTTT
TRBJ1-6	TRBD1	TRBV7-9	CASSRDRANSPLHF	TGTGCCAGCAGCAGGGACAGGGCAAATTCACCCCTCCACTTT
TRBJ2-1	NA	TRBV30	CAWKGARARYLQFF	TGTGCCTGGAAAGGCGCCAGGGCCAGGTATCTGCAGTTCTTC
TRBJ2-1	NA	TRBV9	CASSVGANNEQFF	TGTGCCAGCAGCGTAGGGGCCAATAATGAGCAGTTCTTC
TRBJ2-7	TRBD1	TRBV19	CASSYLGTADEQYF	TGTGCCAGTAGTTATCTAGGGACAGCCGACGAGCAGTACTTC
TRBJ2-7	NA	TRBV7-9	CASREGYEQYF	TGTGCCAGCAGGGAGGGATACGAGCAGTACTTC
TRBJ2-7	TRBD1	TRBV29-1	CSVGGAARGPTYEQYF	TGCAGCGTTGGCGGCGCGGCCAGGGGGCCTACCTACGAGCAGTACTTC
TRBJ1-2	TRBD1	TRBV7-8	CASSSRDRGNYGYTF	TGTGCCAGCAGCTCCCGGGACAGGGGAAACTATGGCTACACCTTC
TRBJ1-2	NA	TRBV4-3	CASSQEGRDNYGYTF	TGCGCCAGCAGCCAAGAGGGCAGGGATAACTATGGCTACACCTTC
TRBJ1-2	TRBD1	TRBV7-9	CASSFRDRAPYGYTF	TGTGCCAGCAGCTTCCGGGACAGGGCCCCCTATGGCTACACCTTC